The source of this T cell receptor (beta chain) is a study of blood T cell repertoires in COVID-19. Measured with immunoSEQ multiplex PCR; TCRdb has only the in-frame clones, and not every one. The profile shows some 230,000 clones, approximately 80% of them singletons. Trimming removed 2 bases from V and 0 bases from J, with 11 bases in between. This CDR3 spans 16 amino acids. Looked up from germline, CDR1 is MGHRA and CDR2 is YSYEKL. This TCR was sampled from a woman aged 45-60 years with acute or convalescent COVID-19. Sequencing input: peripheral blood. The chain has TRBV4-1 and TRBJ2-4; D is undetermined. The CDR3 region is CASSQFLRIAKNIQYF. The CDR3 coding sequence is TGCGCCAGCAGCCAATTCTTGCGAATAGCCAAAAACATTCAGTACTTC.